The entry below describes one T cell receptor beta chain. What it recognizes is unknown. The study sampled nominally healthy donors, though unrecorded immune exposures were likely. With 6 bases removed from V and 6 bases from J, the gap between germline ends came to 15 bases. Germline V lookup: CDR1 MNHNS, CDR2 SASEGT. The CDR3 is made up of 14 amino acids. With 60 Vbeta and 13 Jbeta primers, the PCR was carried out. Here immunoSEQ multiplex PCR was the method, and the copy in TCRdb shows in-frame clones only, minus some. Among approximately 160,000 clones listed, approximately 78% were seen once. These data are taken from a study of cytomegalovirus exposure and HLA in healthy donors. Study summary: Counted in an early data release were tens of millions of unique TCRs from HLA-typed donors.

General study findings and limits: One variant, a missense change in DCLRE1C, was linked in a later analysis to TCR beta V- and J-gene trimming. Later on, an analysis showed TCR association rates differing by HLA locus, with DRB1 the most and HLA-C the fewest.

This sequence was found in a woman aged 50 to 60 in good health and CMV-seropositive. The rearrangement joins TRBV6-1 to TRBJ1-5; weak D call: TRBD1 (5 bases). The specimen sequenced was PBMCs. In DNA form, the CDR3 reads TGTGCCAGCAGCCTTAGTCAGGGTACTCAGCCCCAGCATTTT. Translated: CASSLSQGTQPQHF.